The sequence of this TCR beta chain was determined in a study of blood T cells in healthy people across ages. Study-wide findings and caveats: One million T cells yielded diversity estimates that were considered underestimates. As naive T cell percentage varied, TCR beta diversity correlated strongly with it. Age showed a roughly linear inverse relationship with TCR beta diversity per million T cells.

Peripheral blood samples of 9 to 10 milliliters were drawn from each donor. This clonotype turned up a few times. Its specificity is unknown. Alongside a J-beta primer mix, a sample-barcoded 5' primer served in a second PCR lasting roughly 7 to 12 cycles. TCRdb redid the calling of the 5' RACE reads with MiXCR, one entry per CDR3 protein. Of under 950,000 distinct CDR3 sequences in the sample, about a fifth are singletons; the top ten hold under 25%. CDR3 length: 15 amino acids. With V trimmed by 10 bases and J by 3 bases, 8 bases remained unmatched. CDR1 is MDHEN and CDR2 is SYDVKM in the germline V gene.

This rearrangement joins TRBV28 to TRBJ2-7; TRBD2 agrees at 14 bases. The clonotype was recovered from a man between 65 and 85 years old in good health. Sequenced material: blood. The CDR3 region has the DNA TGTGCCACCAAGACTAGCGGGGGGGGGAACTACGAGCAGTACTTC. Encoded protein: CATKTSGGGNYEQYF.